Following are 4 T cell receptor beta chains from one sample sequenced in a study of identical twins. MiXCR, applied by TCRdb to the 5' RACE reads, yields one record per CDR3 protein. The sample has around 490,000 distinct CDR3 sequences, roughly an eighth seen once. These data were likewise used in another study, on yellow fever vaccine responses in identical twins.

Sample: CD4+ T cells sorted from blood. Receptors originate from a woman under 30 in good health.

V is TRBV29-1 and J is TRBJ1-2; 10 positions match TRBD1. V lost 6 bases and J lost 5; bases outside the gene matches: 3. The CDR3 is 12 amino acids. The germline V gene encodes CDR1 SQVTM and CDR2 ANQGSEA. The CDR3 protein is CSVADRGYGYTF. The CDR3 DNA is TGCAGCGTAGCGGACAGGGGGTATGGCTACACCTTC.

This clonotype has at least ten counts. The V gene is TRBV12-3 or TRBV12-4, the J gene TRBJ2-2; no clear D. The CDR3 is made up of 16 amino acids. Trimming stripped 5 bases from V and 0 bases from J, with 13 bases between. The CDR3 protein is CASSPLGSPNTGELFF. The CDR3 DNA reads TGTGCCAGCAGTCCCCTGGGCAGCCCGAACACCGGGGAGCTGTTTTTT.

The chain is built from TRBV7-2 and TRBJ1-5; the D is unclear. CDR1 is SGHTA, CDR2 FQGNSA, per germline. Trimming stripped 5 bases from V and 5 bases from J, with 19 bases between. This CDR3 contains 16 residues. The CDR3 is CASSQRAAGSDQPQHF. Written as DNA, the CDR3 is TGTGCCAGCAGCCAGAGGGCGGCAGGTTCGGATCAGCCCCAGCATTTT.

V is TRBV11-1 and J is TRBJ2-7; TRBD2 aligns across 11 bases. Germline values: CDR1 SGHAT, CDR2 FQDESV (reference sequence). The CDR3 extends over 18 amino acids. Unmatched junction bases numbered 16, after V lost 5 bases and J lost 4 bases. Written as DNA, the CDR3 is TGTGCCAGCAGCCAAGGGACTAGCGGAAAGAGAAAGGGGTACGAGCAGTACTTC. It specifies CASSQGTSGKRKGYEQYF.